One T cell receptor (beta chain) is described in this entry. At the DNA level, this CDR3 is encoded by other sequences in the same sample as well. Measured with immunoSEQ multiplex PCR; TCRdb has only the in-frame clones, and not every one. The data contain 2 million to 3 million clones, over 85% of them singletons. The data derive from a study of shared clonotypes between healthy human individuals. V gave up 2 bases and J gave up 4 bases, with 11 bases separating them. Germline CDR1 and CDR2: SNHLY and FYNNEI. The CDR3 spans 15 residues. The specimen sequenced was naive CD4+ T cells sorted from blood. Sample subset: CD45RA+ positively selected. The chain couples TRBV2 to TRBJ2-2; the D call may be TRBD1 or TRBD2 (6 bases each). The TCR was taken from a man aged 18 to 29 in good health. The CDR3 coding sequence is TGTGCCAGCAGTGAACAAGGGGGGTCCACCGGGGAGCTGTTTTTT. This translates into CASSEQGGSTGELFF. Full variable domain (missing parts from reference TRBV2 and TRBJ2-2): EPEVTQTPSHQVTQMGQEVILRCVPISNHLYFYWYRQILGQKVEFLVSFYNNEISEKSEIFDDQFSVERPDGSNFTLKIRSTKLEDSAMYFCASSEQGGSTGELFFGEGSRLTVL.